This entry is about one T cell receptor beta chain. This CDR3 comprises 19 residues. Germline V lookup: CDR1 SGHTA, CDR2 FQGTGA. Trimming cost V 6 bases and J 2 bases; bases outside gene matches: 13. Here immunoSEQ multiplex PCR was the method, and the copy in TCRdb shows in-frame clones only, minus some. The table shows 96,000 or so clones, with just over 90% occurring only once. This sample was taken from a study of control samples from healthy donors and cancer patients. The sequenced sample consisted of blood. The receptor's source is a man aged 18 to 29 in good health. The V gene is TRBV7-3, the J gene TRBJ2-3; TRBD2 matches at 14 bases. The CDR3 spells CASRPTSGRAWDHTDTQYF. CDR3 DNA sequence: TGTGCCAGCAGACCGACTAGCGGGAGGGCCTGGGATCACACAGATACGCAGTATTTT.